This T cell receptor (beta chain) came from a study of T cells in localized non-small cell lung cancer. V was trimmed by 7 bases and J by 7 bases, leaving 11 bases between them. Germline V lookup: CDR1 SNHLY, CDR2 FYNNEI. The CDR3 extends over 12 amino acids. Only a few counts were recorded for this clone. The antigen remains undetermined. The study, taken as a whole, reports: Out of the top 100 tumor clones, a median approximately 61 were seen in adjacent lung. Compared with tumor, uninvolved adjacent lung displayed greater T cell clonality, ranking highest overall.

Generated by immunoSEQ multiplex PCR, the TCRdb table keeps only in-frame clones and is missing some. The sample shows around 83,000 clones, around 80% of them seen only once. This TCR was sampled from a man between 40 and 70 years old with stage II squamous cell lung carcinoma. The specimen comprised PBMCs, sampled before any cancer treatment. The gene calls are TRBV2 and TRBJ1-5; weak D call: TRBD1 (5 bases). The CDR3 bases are TGTGCCAGCAAGCGGGGGGAACAGCCCCAGCATTTT. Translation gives CASKRGEQPQHF.